This is a list of T cell receptor beta chains from one sample in a study of neurological immune-mediated disorders. TCRdb independently ran MiXCR on the 5' RACE reads; one entry per CDR3 protein. The top ten clones hold roughly a sixth of a sample with about 20,000 distinct CDR3 sequences, 6% to 8.5% of them seen once. Sequencing was carried out using CD8+ T cells from blood. Receptors originate from a woman in her twenties or thirties with HTLV-1-associated myelopathy (HAM/TSP). CDR3s include the opening cysteine and the closing phenylalanine or tryptophan. D genes are given only for firm matches. Only some rows state a clone size, as once, few, many or a class for expanded clones.

j_call v_call d_call clone_size cdr3_nt cdr3_aa
TRBJ2-3 TRBV20-1 TRBD2 many TGCAGTGCTCCGGTCGGCCCGGGACTAGTCTTCACAGATACGCAGTATTTT CSAPVGPGLVFTDTQYF
TRBJ1-2 TRBV6-1 . many TGTGCCAGCACCGAAGGGGACGGGGGATTCGGCTACACCTTC CASTEGDGGFGYTF
TRBJ1-5 TRBV7-8 . many TGTGCCAGCAGCTCAGGGACCTCCAATCAGCCCCAGCATTTT CASSSGTSNQPQHF
TRBJ2-3 TRBV20-1 . many TGCAGTTTGGAGACAGGTCCCACAGATACGCAGTATTTT CSLETGPTDTQYF
TRBJ1-2 TRBV5-6 . many TGTGCCAGCAGCAAAGGACAGAATGGCTACACCTTC CASSKGQNGYTF
TRBJ1-1 TRBV12-3/TRBV12-4 . many TGTGCCAGCAGTGGCAGGATCGGGGCGAACACTGAAGCTTTCTTT CASSGRIGANTEAFF
TRBJ2-1 TRBV5-6 TRBD2 many TGTGCCAGCAGCTCCCTAGGGGCGGGGGGGTCCTTCTTC CASSSLGAGGSFF
TRBJ2-3 TRBV6-5 TRBD2 many TGTGCCAGCACCGGGTCGGGGGGAGCAGATACGCAGTATTTT CASTGSGGADTQYF
TRBJ2-2 TRBV5-1 . many TGCGCCAGCAGAACATCGAACACCGGGGAGCTGTTTTTT CASRTSNTGELFF
TRBJ1-1 TRBV6-5 . . TGTGCCAGCGCTCAGGGTCTGATGAACACTGAAGCTTTCTTT CASAQGLMNTEAFF
TRBJ1-1 TRBV19 . many TGTGCCAGTAGGCTGGGGAAGGGCACTGAAGCTTTCTTT CASRLGKGTEAFF
TRBJ1-6 TRBV20-1 . many TGCAGTGCTAGAGATACAAACTCCGGACAGTTTAATTCACCCCTCCACTTT CSARDTNSGQFNSPLHF
TRBJ1-2 TRBV6-5 . many TGTGCCAGCAGGCCGGGACATGAGGCCTATGGCTACACCTTC CASRPGHEAYGYTF
TRBJ2-7 TRBV6-5 TRBD2 many TGTGCCAGCAGTTTAACCGGGACTAGCTCCTACGAGCAGTACTTC CASSLTGTSSYEQYF
TRBJ2-7 TRBV7-2 . many TGTGCCAGCAGCCCCGGTACGGGCGCCTACGAGCAGTACTTC CASSPGTGAYEQYF
TRBJ1-2 TRBV5-1 TRBD1 once TGCACCAGCAGCCCGAACCGGGACAGGGTGTATGGCTATACCTTC CTSSPNRDRVYGYTF
TRBJ2-7 TRBV29-1 . many TGCAGCGTTGAAGACGGTGGCGGATCCTACGAGCAGTACTTC CSVEDGGGSYEQYF
TRBJ2-1 TRBV5-6 . . TGTGCCAGCAGCTTTCGGACGGCCATCTATGAGCAGTTCTTC CASSFRTAIYEQFF
TRBJ2-1 TRBV12-3/TRBV12-4 . many TGTGCCAGCAGTTTAGACGGCTACAATGAGCAGTTCTTC CASSLDGYNEQFF
TRBJ1-5 TRBV13 TRBD1 many TGTGCCAGCAGCCACGGGAGGGACAGCGAGCCCCAGCATTTT CASSHGRDSEPQHF
TRBJ2-7 TRBV7-8 TRBD2 many TGTGCCAGCAGCTTAGGGGGGACTAGCCCATTGGTCGAGCAGTACTTC CASSLGGTSPLVEQYF
TRBJ2-7 TRBV5-6 . many TGTGCCAGCAGCTTGTACGGGGGAGGATCCTACGAGCAGTACTTC CASSLYGGGSYEQYF
TRBJ2-5 TRBV20-1 TRBD2 many TGCAGTGCTAGAGATTGGGGACTAGCGGGGGGGCGGGAGACCCAGTACTTC CSARDWGLAGGRETQYF
TRBJ2-7 TRBV12-3/TRBV12-4 . many TGTGCCAGCAGTTTGGGGTACGAGCAGTACTTC CASSLGYEQYF
TRBJ2-1 TRBV5-1 TRBD2 many TGCGCCAGCAGCGGAACTAGCGGGGGGGCGAGTGAGCAGTTCTTC CASSGTSGGASEQFF
TRBJ1-1 TRBV24-1 . few TGTGCCACCAGTCGTCCGGGCGACACTGAAGCTTTCTTT CATSRPGDTEAFF
TRBJ1-5 TRBV2 TRBD1 medium-sized TGTGCCAGCAGGGCCGGGACAGGGCCTTATCAGCCCCAGCATTTT CASRAGTGPYQPQHF
TRBJ2-7 TRBV29-1 TRBD1 once TGCAGCGTTCCACAGGGGGCCACCTACGAGCAGTACTTC CSVPQGATYEQYF
TRBJ1-6 TRBV27 . many TGTGCCAGCAAGTGGTCCGGCGGTGGGCATTCACCCCTCCACTTT CASKWSGGGHSPLHF
TRBJ2-3 TRBV20-1 TRBD1 many TGCAGTGCTAAGACAGGGGTAGCAGATACGCAGTATTTT CSAKTGVADTQYF
TRBJ1-2 TRBV20-1 . many TGCAGTGCTGGCCCTTCAGGGGAAGCTAACTATGGCTACACCTTC CSAGPSGEANYGYTF
TRBJ2-2 TRBV7-9 TRBD1 many TGTGCCAGCAGCCAGGGACAGGGGGGACCGAACACCGGGGAGCTGTTTTTT CASSQGQGGPNTGELFF
TRBJ2-3 TRBV2 TRBD2 many TGTGCCAGCAGTGAAGCGCTTGCTAGCGGGGGATCAGATACGCAGTATTTT CASSEALASGGSDTQYF
TRBJ2-7 TRBV27 . many TGTGCCAGCTCTGTAGGGGGAGAATTGAGGGAGCAGTACTTC CASSVGGELREQYF
TRBJ2-7 TRBV10-3 . many TGTGCCATCAGTGAGTCGGTCAGTACCTACGAGCAGTACTTC CAISESVSTYEQYF
TRBJ2-7 TRBV5-1 . many TGCGCCAGCAGCCCTTTTGGGGACCCTTCCTACGAGCAGTACTTC CASSPFGDPSYEQYF
TRBJ2-3 TRBV7-2 TRBD2 many TGTGCCAGCAGCCTAGCGGGGGGAAGAACAGATACGCAGTATTTT CASSLAGGRTDTQYF
TRBJ2-1 TRBV7-9 . . . CASSFYICSARDIAGGEYNEQFF
TRBJ1-2 TRBV6-2/TRBV6-3 . many TGTGCCAGCAGCTCCCTCGGGATTCAGTTTAACTATGGCTACACCTTC CASSSLGIQFNYGYTF
TRBJ2-1 TRBV20-1 TRBD2 many TGCAGTGCTAGAGATCAACTAGCGGGGGGGCCAAATGAGCAGTTCTTC CSARDQLAGGPNEQFF
TRBJ2-5 TRBV7-2 . many TGTGCCAGCAGTATCGGGATACAAGAGACCCAGTACTTC CASSIGIQETQYF
TRBJ2-1 TRBV20-1 TRBD1 many TGCAGTGCCGACGGGCTTTCCGGGACAGGAGATCCTTGGGATGAGCAGTTCTTC CSADGLSGTGDPWDEQFF
TRBJ1-3 TRBV6-6 . many TGTGCCAGCAGTTACGGAGGGGCGGGAAACACCATATATTTT CASSYGGAGNTIYF
TRBJ2-3 TRBV3-1 . many TGTGCCAGCAGGTACGCAGATACGCAGTATTTT CASRYADTQYF
TRBJ1-2 TRBV5-6 . many TGTGCCAGCAGCTTGGGAGGGACACCGTTATATGGCTACACCTTC CASSLGGTPLYGYTF
TRBJ2-3 TRBV5-5 . many TGTGCCAGCTCGAACACAGATACGCAGTATTTT CASSNTDTQYF
TRBJ2-3 TRBV7-9 . many TGTGCCAGCAGCCAACTCTCAGATACGCAGTATTTT CASSQLSDTQYF
TRBJ1-4 TRBV5-1 . many TGCGCCAGCAGCGTGGGCAGGGGTTGGAATGAAAAACTGTTTTTT CASSVGRGWNEKLFF